The source of this TCR beta chain is a study of a mutant IDH1 vaccine in newly diagnosed glioma. Turning to the study itself: Most patients had radiochemotherapy with temozolomide before enrollment; others had one alone. Study-level results: Seemingly, pseudoprogression had no relation to changes in the top peripheral T cell clonotypes.

TCRdb's table, derived via immunoSEQ multiplex PCR, lists solely in-frame clones and lacks some. This sample has tens of thousands of clones, with over 75% found just once. Time point denoted: baseline, week 1 (first vaccination visit). Treatment specified: pre-vaccination baseline after standard-of-care therapy. Astrocytomas found in donors were new, WHO grade 3 or 4, IDH1-mutant and ATRX-lost. In this sample, this clone turned up once. Its antigen remains unknown. The source of this sequence is a man between 25 and 39 years old with glioma. The specimen comprised PBMCs, sampled from a glioma patient treated with radiotherapy, temozolomide or both.

CDR3: CASSSSGGAGTDTQYF. DNA of the CDR3: TGTGCCAGCAGCTCCTCAGGGGGCGCGGGCACAGATACGCAGTATTTT. The rearrangement links TRBV5-4 to TRBJ2-3; 8 bases line up with TRBD1. V gave up 3 bases and J gave up 1 base; unmatched junction bases: 7. The germline V gene encodes CDR1 SGHNT and CDR2 YYREEE (reference sequence). This CDR3 is built from 16 residues.